Below, 15 T cell receptor beta chains from the same sample are listed, as sequenced in a study of T cell repertoires in cytomegalovirus infection. TCRdb re-called the reads with MiXCR, one entry per CDR3 protein. The sample shows about 830,000 distinct CDR3 sequences, around a third of them seen only once. The antigens these receptors bind are not known. The specimen was cultured CD8+ T cells from PBMCs, collected from culture after CMV antigen stimulation. These receptors came from a human donor in good health (CMV status not recorded). Some clones in this sample may be carry-over from other donors' samples.

The rearrangement links TRBV19 to TRBJ2-5; 14 bases are a match to TRBD2. The length of the CDR3 is 16 residues. Germline assignment: CDR1 LNHDA and CDR2 SQIVND (reference sequence). V lost 4 bases and J lost 3; bases outside the gene matches: 4. The CDR3 sequence is CASSTAGLAGEETQYF. The CDR3 DNA is TGTGCCAGTAGTACCGCGGGACTAGCGGGGGAAGAGACCCAGTACTTC.

This chain connects TRBV14 to TRBJ1-6; 10 bases map to TRBD1. V trimming: 0 bases; J trimming: 9 bases; junction bases outside the gene matches: 2. The CDR3 runs 15 residues. Germline V gives CDR1 SGHDN, CDR2 FVKESK. This CDR3 is CASSQDRDRGSPLHF. The DNA for the CDR3 is TGTGCCAGCAGCCAAGATCGGGACAGGGGTTCACCCCTCCACTTT.

This clonotype was seen a handful of times. The chain joins TRBV13 to TRBJ2-2; the match to TRBD1 covers 9 bases. Germline V gene lookup returns CDR1 PRHDT and CDR2 FYEKMQ (reference sequence). The CDR3 runs to 15 residues. J lost 5 bases, V lost 6 bases, and 7 bases had no gene match. CDR3 amino acids: CASRFRDRATGELFF. The CDR3 coding sequence is TGTGCCAGCAGATTCCGGGACAGGGCGACCGGGGAGCTGTTTTTT. The entire variable domain, with the rest obtained from reference TRBV13 and TRBJ2-2, is as follows: AAGVIQSPRHLIKEKRETATLKCYPIPRHDTVYWYQQGPGQDPQFLISFYEKMQSDKGSIPDRFSAQQFSDYHSELNMSSLELGDSALYFCASRFRDRATGELFFGEGSRLTVL.

This clonotype was detected only a few times. The chain combines TRBV6-1 with TRBJ1-1; D remains unclear. The V end lost 6 bases, the J end lost 1 base, and 9 bases lay between the germline ends. The CDR3 runs 13 residues. Looked up from germline, CDR1 is MNHNS and CDR2 is SASEGT. The CDR3 reads CASRNAGNTEAFF. CDR3 sequence (DNA): TGTGCCAGCAGGAATGCAGGGAACACTGAAGCTTTCTTT.

This clonotype was observed a handful of times. The junction differs from germline at one of its ends, possibly a read error. J is TRBJ1-1 and V is TRBV29-1; 7 nucleotides line up with TRBD1. Per germline, CDR1 SQVTM and CDR2 ANQGSEA. The CDR3 contains 12 residues. CDR3 region: CSVPGTEVTQVF. CDR3 in DNA: TGCAGCGTTCCCGGGACAGAGGTAACTCAGGTCTTT.

This clonotype was found a few times. The V and J genes are TRBV7-2 and TRBJ2-1; D is unresolved. V shed 3 bases and J shed 9 bases, with 9 bases lying between them. This CDR3 comprises 12 residues. Germline CDR1 and CDR2: SGHTA and FQGNSA. The CDR3 is CASSFPSGEQFF. CDR3 in DNA: TGTGCCAGCAGCTTCCCTTCTGGTGAGCAGTTCTTC.

This clonotype has only a few counts. This chain links TRBV13 with TRBJ2-7; TRBD1 might be the D (6 bases). The CDR3 runs to 15 residues. CDR1 and CDR2 from the germline V gene are PRHDT and FYEKMQ (reference sequence). Trimming shortened V by 5 bases and J by 5 bases, and 19 bases separated the two germline ends. The CDR3 DNA sequence: TGTGCCAGCAGCACCCGCCAGGGGATCAAACACGAGCAGTACGTC. Amino acid sequence: CASSTRQGIKHEQYV.

The V call is TRBV27, the J call TRBJ1-2; 7 bases align to TRBD1. After removal of 4 bases from V and 7 bases from J, the junction contained 12 bases not matched to a gene. CDR3 size: 15 residues. The germline V gene has CDR1 MNHEY and CDR2 SMNVEV (reference sequence). CDR3 DNA sequence: TGTGCCAGCAGTTCCTACAGAGGGGGCGCGGCTGGCTACACCTTC. Encoded protein: CASSSYRGGAAGYTF.

The chain recombines TRBV10-2 with TRBJ2-1; D is possibly TRBD1 (6 bases). This CDR3 region has 14 residues. Trimming shortened V by 7 bases and J by 10 bases, and 20 bases separated the two germline ends. Germline values: CDR1 WSHSY, CDR2 SAAADI. CDR3 nucleotide sequence: TGCGCCAGCAACAGCCCCGACAGGTTCGGCGAGCAGTTCTTC. It yields the protein CASNSPDRFGEQFF.

The chain employs TRBV20-1 and TRBJ1-2, with D perhaps matching TRBD1 (5 bases). With 2 bases removed from V and 4 bases from J, the gap between germline ends came to 14 bases. Per germline, CDR1 DFQATT and CDR2 SNEGSKA (reference sequence). CDR3 size: 14 residues. In DNA, the CDR3 is TGCAGTGCTAGATTTCGGGGGGAGGCCTATGGCTACACCTTC. Its translation: CSARFRGEAYGYTF.

Comments on this clonotype: A much larger clone differs from this one at a single base, so this may be a read error. V usage is TRBV7-2 and J usage is TRBJ2-7; D gene unclear. The V gene lost 2 bases and the J gene lost 6 bases, with 14 bases spanning the gap. Germline loops: CDR1 SGHTA, CDR2 FQGNSA. This CDR3 is 14 amino acids long. CDR3 sequence reads: CASSLLWDMAEQYF. CDR3 sequence (DNA): TGTGCCAGCAGCTTACTTTGGGATATGGCCGAGCAGTACTTC.

In its sample, this clonotype was seen many times. This CDR3 reads CASSEDSYNEQFF. CDR3 nucleotides: TGTGCCAGCAGCGAGGACTCATACAATGAGCAGTTCTTC. The chain is built from TRBV7-6 and TRBJ2-1; weak D call: TRBD2 (5 bases). Germline V gene sequence: CDR1 SGHVS, CDR2 FNYEAQ. The CDR3 is 13 amino acids. Deletions cut 5 bases from V and 4 bases from J, with 9 bases between. The full variable domain, in which reference TRBV7-6 and TRBJ2-1 provide the parts outside the CDR3, is GAGVSQSPRYKVTKRGQDVALRCDPISGHVSLYWYRQALGQGPEFLTYFNYEAQQDKSGLPNDRFSAERPEGSISTLTIQRTEQRDSAMYRCASSEDSYNEQFFGPGTRLTVL.

This chain connects TRBV19 to TRBJ1-5; TRBD1 matches at 7 bases. Trimming at V came to 2 bases and at J to 4 bases, leaving 5 bases not matched to a gene. This CDR3 comprises 15 residues. Germline CDR1 LNHDA, CDR2 SQIVND (reference sequence). The CDR3 here is CASSIPGQVNQPQHF. DNA of the CDR3: TGTGCCAGTAGTATACCCGGACAGGTAAATCAGCCCCAGCATTTT. Based on the CDR3 plus reference TRBV19 and TRBJ1-5, the full variable domain is DGGITQSPKYLFRKEGQNVTLSCEQNLNHDAMYWYRQDPGQGLRLIYYSQIVNDFQKGDIAEGYSVSREKKESFPLTVTSAQKNPTAFYLCASSIPGQVNQPQHFGDGTRLSIL.

The V call is TRBV19, the J call TRBJ2-1; TRBD1 matches at 10 bases. V was clipped by 1 base and J by 5 bases; unmatched bases: 5. Germline V CDR1 and CDR2: LNHDA, SQIVND (reference sequence). This CDR3 comprises 16 residues. The CDR3 nucleotides are TGTGCCAGTAGTATAGGTTTCGGGACAGGGGACAATGAGCAGTTCTTC. Its protein product is CASSIGFGTGDNEQFF.

The chain carries TRBV7-9 and TRBJ2-1, with D possibly matching TRBD1 (6 bases). This CDR3 is built from 15 residues. From germline, CDR1 is SEHNR and CDR2 FQNEAQ (reference sequence). Trimming cost V 8 bases and J 6 bases, with 20 bases left between them. The CDR3 sequence is CASSRGYDPINEQFF. CDR3 DNA: TGTGCCAGCTCCAGGGGATATGATCCCATCAATGAGCAGTTCTTC.